This TCR beta chain was identified during a study of T cells expressing NK-cell markers. Following a re-call of the 5' RACE reads, TCRdb has one entry per CDR3 protein and lacks DNA. Its listing shows almost 450,000 distinct CDR3 sequences. Looked up from germline, CDR1 is MNHEY and CDR2 is SVGEGT. This CDR3 spans 17 amino acids. The chain carries TRBV6-2 or TRBV6-3 and TRBJ2-3; TCRdb indicates TRBD1, and absent DNA this call remains unverified. The material sequenced was blood T cells: a sorted CD56 or NKG2C T cell subset, CD4+ or CD8+ T cells, or bulk PBMC T cells (not recorded which). The sequence was obtained from a woman between 18 and 70 years old in good health. This chain's CDR3 is CASSYSGAGDGTDTQYF.